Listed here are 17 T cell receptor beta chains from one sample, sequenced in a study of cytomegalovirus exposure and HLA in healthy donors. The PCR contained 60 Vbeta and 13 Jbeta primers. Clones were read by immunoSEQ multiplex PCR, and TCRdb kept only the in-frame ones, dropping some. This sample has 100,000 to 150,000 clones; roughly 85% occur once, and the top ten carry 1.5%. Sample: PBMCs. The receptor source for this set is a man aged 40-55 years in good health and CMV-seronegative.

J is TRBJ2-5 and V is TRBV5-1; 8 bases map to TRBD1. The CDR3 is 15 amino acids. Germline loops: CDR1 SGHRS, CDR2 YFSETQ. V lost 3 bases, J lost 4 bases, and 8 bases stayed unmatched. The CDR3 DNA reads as TGCGCCAGCAGCTCCATTCCGACAGGGGCAGAGACCCAGTACTTC. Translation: CASSSIPTGAETQYF. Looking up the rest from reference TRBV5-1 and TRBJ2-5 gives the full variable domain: KAGVTQTPRYLIKTRGQQVTLSCSPISGHRSVSWYQQTPGQGLQFLFEYFSETQRNKGNFPGRFSGRQFSNSRSEMNVSTLELGDSALYLCASSSIPTGAETQYFGPGTRLLVL.

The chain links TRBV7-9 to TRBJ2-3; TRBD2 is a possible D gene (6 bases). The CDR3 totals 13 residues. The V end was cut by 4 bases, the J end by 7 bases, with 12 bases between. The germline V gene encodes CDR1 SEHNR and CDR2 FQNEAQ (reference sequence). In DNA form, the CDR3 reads TGTGCCAGCAGCTCGTACGGGACTTATACGCAGTATTTT. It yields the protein CASSSYGTYTQYF.

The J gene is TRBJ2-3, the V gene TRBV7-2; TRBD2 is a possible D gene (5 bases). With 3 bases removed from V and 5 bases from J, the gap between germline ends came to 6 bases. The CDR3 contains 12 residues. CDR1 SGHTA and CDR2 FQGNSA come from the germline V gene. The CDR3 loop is CASSFGEDTQYF. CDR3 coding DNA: TGTGCCAGCAGCTTCGGGGAAGATACGCAGTATTTT.

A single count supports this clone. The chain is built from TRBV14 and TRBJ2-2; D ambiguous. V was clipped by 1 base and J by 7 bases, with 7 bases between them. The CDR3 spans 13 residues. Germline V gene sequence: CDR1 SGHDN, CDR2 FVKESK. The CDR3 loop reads CASSQVPYGELFF. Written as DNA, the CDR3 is TGTGCCAGCAGCCAAGTTCCGTACGGGGAGCTGTTTTTT.

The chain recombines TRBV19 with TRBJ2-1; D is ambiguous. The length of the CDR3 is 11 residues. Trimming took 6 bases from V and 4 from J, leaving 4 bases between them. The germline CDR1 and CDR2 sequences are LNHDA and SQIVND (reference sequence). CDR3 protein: CASSLYNEQFF. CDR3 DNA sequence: TGTGCCAGTAGCCTTTACAATGAGCAGTTCTTC.

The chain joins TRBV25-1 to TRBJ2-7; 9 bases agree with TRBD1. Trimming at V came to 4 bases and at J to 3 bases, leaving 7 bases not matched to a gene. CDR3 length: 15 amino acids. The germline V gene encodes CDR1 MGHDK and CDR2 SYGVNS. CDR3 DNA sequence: TGTGCCAGCAGTGCGAGGGACAGGGCAGGCTACGAGCAGTACTTC. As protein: CASSARDRAGYEQYF.

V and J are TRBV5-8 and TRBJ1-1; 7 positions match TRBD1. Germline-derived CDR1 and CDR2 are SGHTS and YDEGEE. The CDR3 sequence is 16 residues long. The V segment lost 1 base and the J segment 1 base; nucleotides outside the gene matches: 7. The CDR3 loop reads CASSLMAGGKNTEAFF. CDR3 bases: TGTGCCAGCAGCTTGATGGCAGGGGGAAAGAACACTGAAGCTTTCTTT.

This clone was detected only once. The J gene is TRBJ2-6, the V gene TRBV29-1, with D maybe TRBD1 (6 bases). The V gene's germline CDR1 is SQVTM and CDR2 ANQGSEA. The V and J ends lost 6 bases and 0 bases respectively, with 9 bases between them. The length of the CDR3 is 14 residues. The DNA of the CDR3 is TGCAGCGTGGACAGCTCCTCTGGGGCCAACGTCCTGACTTTC. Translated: CSVDSSSGANVLTF.

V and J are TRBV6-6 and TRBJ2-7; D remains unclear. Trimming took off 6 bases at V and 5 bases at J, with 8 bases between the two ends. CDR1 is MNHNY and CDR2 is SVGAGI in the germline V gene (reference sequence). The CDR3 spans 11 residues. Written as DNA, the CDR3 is TGTGCCAGCAGCCCCCAGAACGAGCAGTACTTC. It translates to CASSPQNEQYF.

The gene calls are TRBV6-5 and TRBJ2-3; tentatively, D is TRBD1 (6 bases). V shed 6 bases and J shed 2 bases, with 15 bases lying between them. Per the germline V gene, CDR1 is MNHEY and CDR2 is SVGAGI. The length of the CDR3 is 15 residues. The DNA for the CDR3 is TGTGCCAGCAGCCAAACCGGACAGATCACAGATACGCAGTATTTT. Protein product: CASSQTGQITDTQYF.

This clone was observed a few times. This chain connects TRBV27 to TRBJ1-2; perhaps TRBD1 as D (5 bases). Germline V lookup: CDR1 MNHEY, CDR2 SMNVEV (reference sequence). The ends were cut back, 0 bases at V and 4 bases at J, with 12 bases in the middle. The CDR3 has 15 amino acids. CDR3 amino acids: CASSLSSGPFYGYTF. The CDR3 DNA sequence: TGTGCCAGCAGTTTATCGTCAGGGCCGTTCTATGGCTACACCTTC.

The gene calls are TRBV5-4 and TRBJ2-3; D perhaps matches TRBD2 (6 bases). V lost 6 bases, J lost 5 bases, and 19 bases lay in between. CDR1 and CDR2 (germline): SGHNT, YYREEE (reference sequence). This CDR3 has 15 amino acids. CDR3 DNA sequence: TGTGCCAGCACCAACCTCGGGGGAGTGGGAGATACGCAGTATTTT. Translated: CASTNLGGVGDTQYF.

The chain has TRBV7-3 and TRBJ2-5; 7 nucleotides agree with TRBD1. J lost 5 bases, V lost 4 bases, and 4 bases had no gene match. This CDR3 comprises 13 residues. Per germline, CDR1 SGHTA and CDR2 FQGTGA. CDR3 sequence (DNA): TGTGCCAGCAGCTCAGAGACAGGGGAGACCCAGTACTTC. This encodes CASSSETGETQYF.

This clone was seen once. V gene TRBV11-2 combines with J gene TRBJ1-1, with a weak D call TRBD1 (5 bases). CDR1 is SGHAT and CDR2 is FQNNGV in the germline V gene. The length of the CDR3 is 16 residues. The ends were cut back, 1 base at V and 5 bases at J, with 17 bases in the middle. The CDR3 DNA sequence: TGTGCCAGCAGCTTAGTTGGGGCAGGAAAGGGAACTGAAGCTTTCTTT. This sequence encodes CASSLVGAGKGTEAFF. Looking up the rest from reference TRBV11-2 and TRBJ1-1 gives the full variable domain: EAGVAQSPRYKIIEKRQSVAFWCNPISGHATLYWYQQILGQGPKLLIQFQNNGVVDDSQLPKDRFSAERLKGVDSTLKIQPAKLEDSAVYLCASSLVGAGKGTEAFFGQGTRLTVV.

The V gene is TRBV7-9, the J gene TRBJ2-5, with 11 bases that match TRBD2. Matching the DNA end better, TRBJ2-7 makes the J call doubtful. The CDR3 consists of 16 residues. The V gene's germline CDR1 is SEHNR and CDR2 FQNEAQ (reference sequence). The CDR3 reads CAKGLAGGRISYEQYF. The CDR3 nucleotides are TGTGCCAAGGGCCTAGCGGGGGGCCGGATCTCCTACGAGCAGTACTTC.

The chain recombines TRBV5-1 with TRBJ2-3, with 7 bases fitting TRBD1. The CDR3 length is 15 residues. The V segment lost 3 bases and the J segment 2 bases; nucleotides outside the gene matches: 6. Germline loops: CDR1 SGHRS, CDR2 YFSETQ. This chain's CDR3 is CASSYGQEDTDTQYF. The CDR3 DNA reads TGCGCCAGCAGCTACGGACAGGAAGACACAGATACGCAGTATTTT.

CDR3 loop: CASSPGGGEMYNEQFF. CDR3 nucleotides: TGTGCCAGCAGCCCGGGAGGGGGAGAAATGTACAATGAGCAGTTCTTC. The rearrangement links TRBV5-4 to TRBJ2-1; 8 positions agree with TRBD2. CDR3 length equals 16 residues. Germline CDR1 reads SGHNT; CDR2 reads YYREEE (reference sequence). V shed 4 bases, J shed 4 bases, and the junction held 10 bases outside the gene matches.